Given below is one TCR beta chain in context. Patients of the Seattle cohort, enrolled during active infection, were followed longitudinally. Authors' analysis steps: By means of reference gene primer amplification, nucleated cell counts were estimated. Profiling relied on immunoSEQ multiplex PCR, and the TCRdb table lists in-frame clones only, not all of them. The V and J calls and clone size were taken over from that table, and D and trimming were inferred from the DNA. The sample comprises 150,000 or so clones, around 75% of which are singletons, and about 5% rests with the top ten. This entry is derived from a study of blood T cell repertoires in COVID-19. Study-level information: Spain, Italy and the United States supplied samples that represented acute and convalescent COVID-19. Sample material is recorded as cDNA or gDNA derived from T cells, B-cell-depleted T cells, or PBMCs.

The receptor was derived from a woman in her 70s with COVID-19, enrolled during active disease. The sequencing input was peripheral blood.

Written as DNA, the CDR3 is TGTGCCAGCAGCAACAGGGACTATGGCTACACCTTC. It specifies CASSNRDYGYTF. The chain uses TRBV7-2 and TRBJ1-2, with D maybe TRBD1 (6 bases). Per germline, CDR1 SGHTA and CDR2 FQGNSA. The CDR3 is 12 amino acids. The V and J ends lost 5 bases and 3 bases respectively, with 7 bases between them.